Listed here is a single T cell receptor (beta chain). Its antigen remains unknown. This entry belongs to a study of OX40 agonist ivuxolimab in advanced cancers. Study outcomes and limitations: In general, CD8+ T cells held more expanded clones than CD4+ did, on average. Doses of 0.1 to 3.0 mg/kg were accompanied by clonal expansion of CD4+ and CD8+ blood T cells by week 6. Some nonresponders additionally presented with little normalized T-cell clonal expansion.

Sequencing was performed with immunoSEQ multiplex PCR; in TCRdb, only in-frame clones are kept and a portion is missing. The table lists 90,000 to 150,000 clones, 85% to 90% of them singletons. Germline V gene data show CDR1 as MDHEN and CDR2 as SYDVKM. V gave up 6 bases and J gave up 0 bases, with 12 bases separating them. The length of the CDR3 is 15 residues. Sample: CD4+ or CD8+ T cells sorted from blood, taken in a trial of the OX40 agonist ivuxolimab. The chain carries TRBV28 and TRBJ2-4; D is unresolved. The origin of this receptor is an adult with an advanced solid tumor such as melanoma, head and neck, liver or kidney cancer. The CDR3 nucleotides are TGTGCCAGCAGCAAATCAGGCTTAGCCAAAAACATTCAGTACTTC. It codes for CASSKSGLAKNIQYF.